This TCR beta chain was sequenced during a study of T cells in Graves' hyperthyroidism and ophthalmopathy. Study outcomes and limitations: The model made its ophthalmopathy prediction, and onset followed a median approximately 6 months later.

Amplified TCR beta CDR3 regions derived from RNA transcripts. The primer set for the first-round RT-PCR of the TCR CDR3 was HTBI. TCRdb re-analysed the multiplex PCR reads in MiXCR, keeping a single row per CDR3 protein. The repertoire holds 300,000 to 500,000 distinct CDR3 sequences, just under 15% seen once, with 30% to 35% in the top ten. Only a few counts were recorded for this clonotype. Its target is unknown. One junction end does not reproduce the germline sequence, and a read error may be involved. Germline lookup yields CDR1 LGHDT and CDR2 YNNKEL (reference sequence). The CDR3 length is 13 residues.

This TCR derives from a woman aged 30 to 39 with Graves' hyperthyroidism. Sequencing input: blood. The chain recombines TRBV3-1 with TRBJ1-1; D call uncertain. The CDR3 DNA is TGTGCCAACAGCCAAACGGGTCGTAGTGAAGCTTTCTTT. It encodes CANSQTGRSEAFF.